What follows is one T cell receptor (beta chain) and its context. No antigen is known for it. This CDR3 region has 15 residues. Germline V lookup: CDR1 ENHRY, CDR2 SYGVKD. After removal of 0 bases from V and 8 bases from J, the junction contained 2 bases not matched to a gene. The sample belongs to a study of T cell responses to AZD1222 COVID-19 vaccine. Study results and limitations: Recipients of AZD1222 seropositive at baseline numbered only 5 to 7. Females made up more of the donors, who were largely white British, and clonal diversity may have come out too low.

The assay was immunoSEQ multiplex PCR, and TCRdb's table has in-frame clones only and misses some. The sample contains 100,000 to 150,000 clones, approximately 89% of which appear only once. This receptor was taken from an adult in good health. Sample: peripheral blood, taken on day 0 of AZD1222 vaccination. The chain combines TRBV10-3 with TRBJ1-6, with 9 bases identical to TRBD1. In DNA, the CDR3 is TGTGCCATCAGTGAGTCAAGGGACAGGGATTCACCCCTCCACTTT. Translating gives CAISESRDRDSPLHF.